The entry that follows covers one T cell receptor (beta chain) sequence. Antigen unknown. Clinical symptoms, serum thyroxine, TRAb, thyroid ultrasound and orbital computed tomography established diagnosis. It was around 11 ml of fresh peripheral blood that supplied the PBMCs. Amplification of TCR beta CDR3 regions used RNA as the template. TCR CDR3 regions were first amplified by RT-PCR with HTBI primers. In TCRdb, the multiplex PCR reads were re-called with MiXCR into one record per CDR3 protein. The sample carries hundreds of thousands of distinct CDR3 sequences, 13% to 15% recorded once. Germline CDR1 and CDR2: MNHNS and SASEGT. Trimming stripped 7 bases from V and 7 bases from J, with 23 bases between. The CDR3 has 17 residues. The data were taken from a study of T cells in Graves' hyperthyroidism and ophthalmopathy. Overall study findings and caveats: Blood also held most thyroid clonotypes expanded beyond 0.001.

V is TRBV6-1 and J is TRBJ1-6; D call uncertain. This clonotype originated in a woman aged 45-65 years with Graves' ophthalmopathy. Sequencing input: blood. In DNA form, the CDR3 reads TGTGCCAGCACCACCCCTCGCCGGGAGGGAGAGAATTCACCCCTCCACTTT. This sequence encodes CASTTPRREGENSPLHF.